The next 29 T cell receptor beta chains were all read from a single sample in a study of T cells in Graves' hyperthyroidism and ophthalmopathy. What was amplified from RNA transcripts were TCR beta CDR3 regions. Researchers ran a first-round RT-PCR on the TCR CDR3 using the HTBI primer set. TCRdb called the multiplex PCR reads again in MiXCR, with one record for every CDR3 protein. Here the sample spans about 350,000 distinct CDR3 sequences, approximately 13% being singletons. The sequenced sample consisted of blood. Receptors originate from a woman between 25 and 40 years old with Graves' hyperthyroidism.

This clonotype has ten or more counts. This CDR3 reads CASSLSVGDNSPLHF. The CDR3 nucleotides read TGTGCCAGCAGCTTAAGTGTGGGAGACAATTCACCCCTCCACTTT. J is TRBJ1-6 and V is TRBV7-3; D is unresolved. The ends were cut back, 1 base at V and 7 bases at J, with 11 bases in the middle. Germline CDR1 is SGHTA and CDR2 is FQGTGA. The CDR3 spans 15 residues. The full variable domain, rest sourced from reference TRBV7-3 and TRBJ1-6, is GAGVSQTPSNKVTEKGKYVELRCDPISGHTALYWYRQSLGQGPEFLIYFQGTGAADDSGLPNDRFFAVRPEGSVSTLKIQRTERGDSAVYLCASSLSVGDNSPLHFGNGTRLTVT.

The chain uses TRBV20-1 and TRBJ2-1; the match to TRBD1 covers 9 bases. The CDR3 loop spans 11 amino acids. V trimming: 3 bases; J trimming: 16 bases; junction bases outside the gene matches: 7. The germline V gene has CDR1 DFQATT and CDR2 SNEGSKA (reference sequence). CDR3 sequence reads: CSASKGQGLFF. The CDR3 nucleotides are TGCAGTGCTAGTAAGGGACAGGGACTATTCTTC.

The rearrangement joins TRBV3-1 to TRBJ2-1, with D perhaps matching TRBD2 (6 bases). Germline values: CDR1 LGHDT, CDR2 YNNKEL (reference sequence). This CDR3 is 13 amino acids long. The V end was cut by 1 base, the J end by 14 bases, with 15 bases between. CDR3 sequence (DNA): TGTGCCAGCAGCCAAGCGGGAGAAGTAGCGGAGTTCTTC. Its protein is CASSQAGEVAEFF.

This clonotype turned up a few times. The rearrangement joins TRBV7-9 to TRBJ1-2; D unclear. The CDR3 is 13 amino acids. The V and J ends lost 4 bases and 6 bases respectively, with 12 bases between them. Germline values: CDR1 SEHNR, CDR2 FQNEAQ (reference sequence). The CDR3 DNA is TGTGCCAGCAGCTCTTCGGACGGTCATGGCTACACCTTC. This translates into CASSSSDGHGYTF.

The gene calls are TRBV11-2 and TRBJ2-7; D unresolved. Trimming cost V 4 bases and J 5 bases, with 6 bases left between them. Germline-derived CDR1 and CDR2 are SGHAT and FQNNGV. The CDR3 has 11 amino acids. CDR3 bases: TGTGCCAGCAGCTCTCGCCACGAGCAGTACTTC. Protein: CASSSRHEQYF.

There are many counts of this clonotype. This rearrangement joins TRBV20-1 to TRBJ2-1; D remains unclear. Looked up from germline, CDR1 is DFQATT and CDR2 is SNEGSKA (reference sequence). The CDR3 extends over 15 amino acids. V lost 0 bases, J lost 0 bases, and 9 bases lay in between. CDR3 amino acids: CSARDVESSYNEQFF. The CDR3 coding sequence is TGCAGTGCTAGAGATGTTGAGAGCTCCTACAATGAGCAGTTCTTC.

There are many counts of this clonotype. Its ends do not fully match the called genes, so a read error is possible. The chain employs TRBV11-2 and TRBJ2-1, with D possibly being TRBD1 (5 bases). The CDR3 spans 13 residues. CDR1 and CDR2 from the germline V gene are SGHAT and FQNNGV. The CDR3 region is CASSPDIAAPYIF. The CDR3 DNA follows: TGTGCCAGCAGCCCGGACATCGCCGCTCCATATATCTTC.

This clonotype was observed a handful of times. V gene TRBV15 combines with J gene TRBJ2-6; D gene uncertain. This CDR3 has 15 amino acids. Germline V gene data show CDR1 as LNHNV and CDR2 as YYDKDF (reference sequence). With 1 base removed from V and 0 bases from J, the gap between germline ends came to 4 bases. The CDR3: CATSRGTSGANVLTF. The DNA of the CDR3 is TGTGCCACCAGCAGAGGCACCTCTGGGGCCAACGTCCTGACTTTC.

This clonotype appeared a single time. The genes are TRBV5-8 and TRBJ2-3, with 7 bases lining up with TRBD2. The CDR3 contains 14 residues. After removal of 0 bases from V and 2 bases from J, the junction contained 0 bases not matched to a gene. Germline V lookup: CDR1 SGHTS, CDR2 YDEGEE. The CDR3 spells CASSLGDYTDTQYF. DNA of the CDR3: TGTGCCAGCAGCTTGGGGGACTACACAGATACGCAGTATTTT. Complete variable domain (other parts from reference TRBV5-8 and TRBJ2-3): EAGVTQSPTHLIKTRGQQATLRCSPISGHTSVYWYQQALGLGLQFLLWYDEGEERNRGNFPPRFSGRQFPNYSSELNVNALELEDSALYLCASSLGDYTDTQYFGPGTRLTVL.

The table lists this clonotype with many counts. The genes are TRBV6-1 and TRBJ2-3; TRBD2 might be the D (7 bases). Germline-derived CDR1 and CDR2 are MNHNS and SASEGT. Trimming shortened V by 7 bases and J by 0 bases, and 11 bases separated the two germline ends. This CDR3 has 14 residues. CDR3 sequence (DNA): TGTGCCAGCAACAGGGACTACAGCACAGATACGCAGTATTTT. The encoded protein is CASNRDYSTDTQYF.

The chain employs TRBV19 and TRBJ2-3; D may correspond to TRBD1 or TRBD2 (5 bases each). The CDR3 has 13 amino acids. Trimming left V 5 bases short and J 6 bases short, with 12 bases between. Per the germline V gene, CDR1 is LNHDA and CDR2 is SQIVND (reference sequence). CDR3 in amino acids: CASSLGTLDTQYF. The CDR3 DNA sequence: TGTGCCAGTAGTCTAGGGACGCTTGATACGCAGTATTTT.

This clonotype has a count of ten or more. The chain combines TRBV6-1 with TRBJ2-1, with D possibly called TRBD1 or TRBD2 (5 bases each). V was shortened by 3 bases and J by 5 bases, with 23 bases between the two germline ends. The CDR3 is 18 amino acids. Germline assignment: CDR1 MNHNS and CDR2 SASEGT. The DNA for the CDR3 is TGTGCCAGCAGTGACCGCTCGGGGCTTTCATTTGGCAACAATGAGCAGTTCTTC. It is translated as CASSDRSGLSFGNNEQFF.

The chain combines TRBV10-3 with TRBJ2-3, with D possibly being TRBD1 (6 bases). In germline, CDR1 is ENHRY, CDR2 SYGVKD. V was shortened by 10 bases and J by 10 bases, with 21 bases between the two germline ends. The CDR3 runs 13 residues. CDR3 sequence (DNA): TGTGCCAACATGGGACACCATCCGTTCCCGCAGTATTTT. The encoded protein is CANMGHHPFPQYF.

This clonotype was seen many times. In DNA, the CDR3 is TGTGCCAGCAGCTTAGACCCGGGGGGCGAAGCTTTCTTT. This encodes CASSLDPGGEAFF. The V call is TRBV7-6, the J call TRBJ1-1, with D tentatively TRBD1 (6 bases). Germline V gene data show CDR1 as SGHVS and CDR2 as FNYEAQ. Trimming stripped 1 base from V and 8 bases from J, with 11 bases between. The CDR3 runs to 13 residues.

The rearrangement links TRBV7-8 to TRBJ1-4; 10 nucleotides line up with TRBD1. CDR3 length: 18 amino acids. Looked up from germline, CDR1 is SGHVS and CDR2 is FQNEAQ. The V segment lost 4 bases and the J segment 14 bases; nucleotides outside the gene matches: 22. This chain's CDR3 is CASSSSFPSGTGAGSLFF. CDR3 coding DNA: TGTGCCAGCAGCTCCTCATTTCCCTCCGGGACAGGGGCAGGTTCCCTGTTTTTT.

This clonotype was observed a few times. The chain uses TRBV6-2 or TRBV6-3 and TRBJ1-6; D gene ambiguous. The CDR3 totals 16 residues. The ends were cut back, 8 bases at V and 0 bases at J, with 14 bases in the middle. CDR1 is MNHEY and CDR2 is SVGEGT in the germline V gene. The CDR3 DNA is TGTGCCAGCCTGCACTCACGGAGCTCCTATAATTCACCCCTCCACTTT. Amino acid sequence: CASLHSRSSYNSPLHF.

The chain has TRBV15 and TRBJ1-5; the D gene is possibly TRBD1 (5 bases). Germline V gene sequence: CDR1 LNHNV, CDR2 YYDKDF (reference sequence). Trimming cost V 2 bases and J 8 bases, with 16 bases left between them. The CDR3 runs to 15 residues. The CDR3: CATSRSRSGREPQHF. CDR3 nucleotides: TGTGCCACCAGCAGATCGAGATCAGGGAGAGAGCCCCAGCATTTT.

There are many counts of this clonotype. Written as DNA, the CDR3 is TGTGCCAGCAGCCCTAGGACACGGAGGTTGGAGACCCAGTACTTC. It codes for CASSPRTRRLETQYF. The V and J genes are TRBV28 and TRBJ2-5; D may be TRBD1 or TRBD2 (5 bases each). V gave up 6 bases and J gave up 5 bases, with 19 bases separating them. This CDR3 contains 15 residues. The germline CDR1 and CDR2 sequences are MDHEN and SYDVKM. Full variable domain (rest looked up from reference TRBV28 and TRBJ2-5): DVKVTQSSRYLVKRTGEKVFLECVQDMDHENMFWYRQDPGLGLRLIYFSYDVKMKEKGDIPEGYSVSREKKERFSLILESASTNQTSMYLCASSPRTRRLETQYFGPGTRLLVL.

The chain couples TRBV20-1 to TRBJ1-5; 9 bases fit TRBD1. CDR1 DFQATT and CDR2 SNEGSKA come from the germline V gene (reference sequence). This CDR3 region has 15 residues. Trimming took 2 bases from V and 3 from J; bases not matched to a gene: 5. The CDR3 bases are TGCAGTGCTAGAAGACAGGGGGATCTCAATCAGCCCCAGCATTTT. The encoded protein is CSARRQGDLNQPQHF.

This clonotype came up many times. This rearrangement joins TRBV20-1 to TRBJ1-2; D is possibly TRBD1 (6 bases). This CDR3 is built from 13 residues. Germline V CDR1 and CDR2: DFQATT, SNEGSKA (reference sequence). The V gene lost 5 bases and the J gene lost 4 bases, with 14 bases spanning the gap. The DNA for the CDR3 is TGCAGTGCTTACAGGGATTTGGGCTATGGCTACACCTTC. Its translation is CSAYRDLGYGYTF.

The sample holds a few counts of this clonotype. The chain has TRBV30 and TRBJ1-5, with D perhaps TRBD1 (6 bases). CDR1 is GTSNPN, CDR2 SVGIG, per germline (reference sequence). V gave up 0 bases and J gave up 6 bases, with 12 bases separating them. CDR3 length equals 14 residues. The CDR3 coding sequence is TGTGCCTGGAGTGTGGGTGGGGGCTCTCAGCCCCAGCATTTT. Translating it yields CAWSVGGGSQPQHF.

This clonotype was found a few times. This rearrangement joins TRBV24-1 to TRBJ1-2, with no clear D. This CDR3 spans 13 amino acids. Germline CDR1 and CDR2: KGHDR and SFDVKD. Trimming shortened V by 5 bases and J by 4 bases, and 10 bases separated the two germline ends. The CDR3 protein is CATSAGYSYGYTF. In DNA form, the CDR3 reads TGTGCCACCAGTGCAGGCTACAGCTATGGCTACACCTTC.

With respect to this clonotype: With a much larger clone just one base away, this may be a read error. The V and J genes are TRBV28 and TRBJ2-1; D is perhaps TRBD1 or TRBD2 (5 bases each). CDR1 is MDHEN and CDR2 is SYDVKM in the germline V gene. The CDR3 runs to 14 residues. The CDR3 here is CAGSLDAGTHEQFF. CDR3 sequence (DNA): TGTGCCGGCAGTTTAGACGCCGGGACCCATGAGCAGTTCTTC.

As regards this clonotype: This clone may be a read error of a much larger clone one base away. V gene TRBV7-9 combines with J gene TRBJ2-1, with 9 bases aligning to TRBD2. V dropped 1 base and J dropped 3; count of bases not matched to a gene: 7. The CDR3 has 17 amino acids. The germline gives CDR1 SEHNR, CDR2 FQNEAQ (reference sequence). DNA for the CDR3: TGTGCCAGCAGCTTAGATGCGGGAGGGCCTCGCTACAATGAGCAGTTCTTC. Protein product: CASSLDAGGPRYNEQFF.

This sequence joins TRBV6-1 and TRBJ2-7; D gene uncertain. Germline CDR1 and CDR2: MNHNS and SASEGT. This CDR3 has 11 residues. V lost 3 bases and J lost 7, with 7 bases in between. The CDR3 region has the DNA TGTGCCAGCAGTGATATTGGAGAGCAGTACTTC. Protein sequence: CASSDIGEQYF.

A remark on this clonotype: At one end, the junction sequence differs from germline, possibly due to a read error. V is TRBV7-8 and J is TRBJ2-1, with a weak D call TRBD2 (6 bases). Germline loops: CDR1 SGHVS, CDR2 FQNEAQ. The CDR3 covers 16 residues. CDR3 nucleotide sequence: TGTGCCAGCAGCTTAACAGCGGGCGTGTTAATGAATGAGCAGTTGTTC. Translation gives CASSLTAGVLMNEQLF. Based on the CDR3 plus reference TRBV7-8 and TRBJ2-1, the full variable domain is GAGVSQSPRYKVAKRGQDVALRCDPISGHVSLFWYQQALGQGPEFLTYFQNEAQLDKSGLPSDRFFAERPEGSVSTLKIQRTQQEDSAVYLCASSLTAGVLMNEQLFGPGTRLTVL.

This rearrangement joins TRBV19 to TRBJ2-3; D tentatively fits TRBD1 or TRBD2 (5 bases each). The V and J ends lost 7 bases and 4 bases respectively, with 15 bases between them. From germline, CDR1 is LNHDA and CDR2 SQIVND (reference sequence). The CDR3 extends over 14 amino acids. CDR3 nucleotide sequence: TGTGCCAGTACCCCTCGGGGCCTTGCAGATACGCAGTATTTT. It translates to CASTPRGLADTQYF.

This clonotype appeared many times. The chain combines TRBV20-1 with TRBJ2-1, with D perhaps matching TRBD1 (6 bases). This CDR3 has 15 amino acids. Germline V gene sequence: CDR1 DFQATT, CDR2 SNEGSKA (reference sequence). V was shortened by 4 bases and J by 8 bases, with 21 bases between the two germline ends. The CDR3 DNA sequence: TGCAGTGCTATGGGAGATGGGGGCAGAGAAGATGAGCAGTTCTTC. Translated, it gives CSAMGDGGREDEQFF.

V usage is TRBV4-1 and J usage is TRBJ1-2; D not certain. This CDR3 is 18 amino acids long. V lost 1 base and J 3 bases, leaving 21 bases between the germline ends. Looked up from germline, CDR1 is MGHRA and CDR2 is YSYEKL. CDR3 nucleotides: TGCGCCAGCAGCCAAGTCCACCAAGTGATGGACGCGCACTATGGCTACACCTTC. It translates to CASSQVHQVMDAHYGYTF.